This TCR beta chain was documented in a study of T-cell reconstitution after alpha-beta-depleted transplantation in children. Preparing the TCRbeta library involved the use of unique molecular identifiers. TCRdb re-called the PCR reads through MiXCR, storing one row per CDR3 protein. The table lists some 600,000 distinct CDR3 sequences, under 15% of them singletons. Germline V gives CDR1 MDHEN, CDR2 SYDVKM. The CDR3 is 18 amino acids. V lost 1 base and J lost 8; bases outside the gene matches: 17. The sample here was PBMCs, mostly from graft donor cells, taken 360 days after TCRalphabeta/CD19-depleted stem cell transplant. The rearrangement joins TRBV28 to TRBJ2-1, with 7 positions matching TRBD1. This clonotype was sampled from a male patient younger than 18 who had a stem cell transplant for acute myeloid leukemia, so the T cells may come from the graft donor. Here the CDR3 reads CASSLYRPIRDRSHEQFF. The CDR3 nucleotides read TGTGCCAGCAGTTTATATCGCCCCATCCGGGACAGATCCCATGAGCAGTTCTTC.